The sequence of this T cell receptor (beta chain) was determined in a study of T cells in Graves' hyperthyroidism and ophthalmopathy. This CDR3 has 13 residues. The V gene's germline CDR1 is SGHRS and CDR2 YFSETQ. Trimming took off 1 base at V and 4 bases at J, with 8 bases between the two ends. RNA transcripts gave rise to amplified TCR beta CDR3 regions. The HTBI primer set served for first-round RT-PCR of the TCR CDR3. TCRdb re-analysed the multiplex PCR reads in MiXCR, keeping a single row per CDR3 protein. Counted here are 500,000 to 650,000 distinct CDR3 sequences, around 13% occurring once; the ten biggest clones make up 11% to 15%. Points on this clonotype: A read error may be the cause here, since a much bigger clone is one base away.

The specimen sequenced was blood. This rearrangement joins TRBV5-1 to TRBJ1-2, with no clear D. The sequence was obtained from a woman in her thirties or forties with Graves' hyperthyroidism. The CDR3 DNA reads TGCGCCAGCAGCTTGAGCGAACGCTATGGCTACACCTTC. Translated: CASSLSERYGYTF.